This T cell receptor beta chain was found in a study of cytomegalovirus exposure and HLA in healthy donors. As concerns this clone: Its antigen is as yet unknown.

Trimming stripped 0 bases from V and 1 base from J, with 10 bases between. Germline V lookup: CDR1 KGHSH, CDR2 LQKENI. The CDR3 runs to 15 residues. The PCR ran on 60 Vbeta and 13 Jbeta primers. Some clones are missing from TCRdb's copy, which holds only in-frame ones; the method was immunoSEQ multiplex PCR. The sample yields 150,000 to 200,000 clones, around 90% seen once. General study findings and limits: In an earlier analysis, productive rearrangement rates for most beta V segments clustered near 87% or 30%.

These donors counted as nominally healthy when sampled, but unrecorded immune exposures were likely. The receptor was derived from a boy younger than 10 in good health and CMV-seronegative. Sequences were obtained from PBMCs. The J gene is TRBJ2-7, the V gene TRBV18; D may be TRBD2 (7 bases). The CDR3 reads CASSPPGGASYEQYF. The CDR3 nucleotides read TGTGCCAGCTCACCACCTGGGGGGGCATCCTACGAGCAGTACTTC.